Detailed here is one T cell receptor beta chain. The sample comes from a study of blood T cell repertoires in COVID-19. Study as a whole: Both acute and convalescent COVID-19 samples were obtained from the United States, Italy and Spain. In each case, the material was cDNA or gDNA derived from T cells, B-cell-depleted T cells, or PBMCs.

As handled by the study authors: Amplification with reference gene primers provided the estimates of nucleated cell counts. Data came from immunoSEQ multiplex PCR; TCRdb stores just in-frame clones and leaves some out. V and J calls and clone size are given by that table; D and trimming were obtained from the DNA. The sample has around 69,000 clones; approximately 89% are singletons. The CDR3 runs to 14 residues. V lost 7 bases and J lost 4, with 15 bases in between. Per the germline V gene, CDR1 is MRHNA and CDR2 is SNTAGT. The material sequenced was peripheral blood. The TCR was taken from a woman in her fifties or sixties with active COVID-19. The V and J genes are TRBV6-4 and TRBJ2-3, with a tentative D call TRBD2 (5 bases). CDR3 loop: CASMGPSGSDTQYF. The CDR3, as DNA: TGTGCCAGCATGGGCCCAAGCGGATCAGATACGCAGTATTTT.